Listed here are 6 T cell receptor beta chains from one sample, sequenced in a study of blood T cell repertoires in COVID-19. The repertoire was sequenced with immunoSEQ multiplex PCR; TCRdb's copy has only in-frame clones and lacks some. The data hold roughly 230,000 clones, with roughly 91% observed a single time. The sample was PBMCs or T cells enriched from blood (not recorded which). The receptors originated from a man aged 25-45 years in a cohort exposed to, infected with or recovered from COVID-19 (not recorded which).

The chain couples TRBV5-6 to TRBJ2-7, with D perhaps matching TRBD1 (5 bases). The CDR3 has 14 amino acids. CDR1 is SGHDT, CDR2 YYEEEE, per germline. Trimming stripped 0 bases from V and 2 bases from J, with 9 bases between. The CDR3 DNA is TGTGCCAGCAGCTTGGGGACACCGACCTACGAGCAGTACTTC. Translation: CASSLGTPTYEQYF.

The CDR3 loop is CASSPWGSPSYNEQFF. As DNA, the CDR3 is TGTGCCAGCAGCCCCTGGGGCAGCCCTTCCTACAATGAGCAGTTCTTC. This chain links TRBV27 with TRBJ2-1, with a possible D match to TRBD1 (5 bases). Deletions cut 6 bases from V and 1 base from J, with 16 bases between. The CDR3 consists of 16 residues. CDR1 and CDR2 from the germline V gene are MNHEY and SMNVEV (reference sequence).

This clone was counted a single time. This rearrangement joins TRBV7-3 to TRBJ1-2; a weak D match, TRBD1 (6 bases). Germline V CDR1 and CDR2: SGHTA, FQGTGA. Trimming took 2 bases from V and 12 from J, leaving 16 bases between them. The CDR3 runs 13 residues. CDR3 nucleotide sequence: TGTGCCAGCAGCTTAGGGCCAGGGGATACGAACACCTTC. Translation gives CASSLGPGDTNTF. The full variable domain, in which reference TRBV7-3 and TRBJ1-2 provide the parts outside the CDR3, is GAGVSQTPSNKVTEKGKYVELRCDPISGHTALYWYRQSLGQGPEFLIYFQGTGAADDSGLPNDRFFAVRPEGSVSTLKIQRTERGDSAVYLCASSLGPGDTNTFGSGTRLTVV.

This chain links TRBV19 with TRBJ1-4, with 9 bases identical to TRBD1. CDR3 size: 14 residues. Germline loops: CDR1 LNHDA, CDR2 SQIVND (reference sequence). V shed 5 bases, J shed 8 bases, and the junction held 6 bases outside the gene matches. For the CDR3, the DNA is TGTGCCAGTAGTCCCGACAGGGGGAGAGAAAAACTGTTTTTT. Translated: CASSPDRGREKLFF.

This rearrangement joins TRBV5-1 to TRBJ2-3; 12 nucleotides agree with TRBD2. J gave up 0 bases and V 0 bases, and 11 bases lay outside the gene matches. CDR3 length: 20 amino acids. Germline-derived CDR1 and CDR2 are SGHRS and YFSETQ. The CDR3 spells CASSLGTSGIGWRSTDTQYF. CDR3 sequence (DNA): TGCGCCAGCAGCTTGGGGACTAGCGGGATTGGATGGAGGAGCACAGATACGCAGTATTTT.

The chain joins TRBV24-1 to TRBJ1-2; D not certain. Looked up from germline, CDR1 is KGHDR and CDR2 is SFDVKD. This CDR3 contains 15 residues. V shed 4 bases and J shed 0 bases, with 11 bases lying between them. CDR3 nucleotide sequence: TGTGCCACCAGTGACCGAGGTGGGTCTAACTATGGCTACACCTTC. Translating it yields CATSDRGGSNYGYTF.